Listed here are 4 T cell receptor beta chains from one sample, sequenced in a study of PD-1 blockade in classical Hodgkin lymphoma. The data were produced by immunoSEQ multiplex PCR, yet TCRdb's version contains in-frame clones alone and is incomplete. The sample records about 24,000 clones, roughly 80% being singletons. The time point denotes: cycle 4 day 1 (C4D1), after 6 weeks of nivolumab. Each and every patient relapsed after autologous stem cell transplantation, and patients got differing brentuximab vedotin exposure. Sequenced material: peripheral blood mononuclear cells (PBMCs), taken before the fourth cycle of nivolumab. The receptor set was obtained from a human donor with classical Hodgkin lymphoma.

The chain combines TRBV13 with TRBJ2-5, with 14 positions matching TRBD2. The CDR3 is 14 amino acids. The V and J ends lost 5 bases and 13 bases, in that order; junction bases with no gene match: 9. CDR1 and CDR2 (germline): PRHDT, FYEKMQ (reference sequence). In DNA form, the CDR3 reads TGTGCCAGCAGCCTCCGACTAGCGGGGGGGAAAAGGTACTTC. Translated: CASSLRLAGGKRYF.

This clone was recorded once. The V gene is TRBV28, the J gene TRBJ2-7; D is undetermined. Germline CDR1 is MDHEN and CDR2 is SYDVKM. Trimming removed 3 bases at V and 5 bases at J, with 5 bases between. The CDR3 covers 11 residues. Written as DNA, the CDR3 is TGTGCCAGCAGTTTGGGCGACGAGCAGTACTTC. Amino acids: CASSLGDEQYF.

The CDR3: CASSLGGLAGSDTQYF. CDR3 nucleotides: TGTGCCAGCAGCTTGGGTGGACTAGCGGGGTCAGATACGCAGTATTTT. The chain joins TRBV5-4 to TRBJ2-3, with 12 bases fitting TRBD2. CDR3 size: 16 residues. CDR1 is SGHNT, CDR2 YYREEE, per germline (reference sequence). The V gene end was trimmed by 0 bases and the J gene end by 4 bases; junction bases not matched to a gene: 3.

This chain uses TRBV30 with TRBJ2-7; maybe TRBD2 (6 bases). From germline, CDR1 is GTSNPN and CDR2 SVGIG (reference sequence). The CDR3 runs to 13 residues. Trimming removed 3 bases from V and 5 bases from J, with 14 bases in between. The CDR3 is CAWSQRDFDEQYF. The CDR3, as DNA: TGTGCCTGGAGCCAACGGGACTTTGACGAGCAGTACTTC. The full variable domain, in which reference TRBV30 and TRBJ2-7 provide the parts outside the CDR3, is SQTIHQWPATLVQPVGSPLSLECTVEGTSNPNLYWYRQAAGRGLQLLFYSVGIGQISSEVPQNLSASRPQDRQFILSSKKLLLSDSGFYLCAWSQRDFDEQYFGPGTRLTVT.